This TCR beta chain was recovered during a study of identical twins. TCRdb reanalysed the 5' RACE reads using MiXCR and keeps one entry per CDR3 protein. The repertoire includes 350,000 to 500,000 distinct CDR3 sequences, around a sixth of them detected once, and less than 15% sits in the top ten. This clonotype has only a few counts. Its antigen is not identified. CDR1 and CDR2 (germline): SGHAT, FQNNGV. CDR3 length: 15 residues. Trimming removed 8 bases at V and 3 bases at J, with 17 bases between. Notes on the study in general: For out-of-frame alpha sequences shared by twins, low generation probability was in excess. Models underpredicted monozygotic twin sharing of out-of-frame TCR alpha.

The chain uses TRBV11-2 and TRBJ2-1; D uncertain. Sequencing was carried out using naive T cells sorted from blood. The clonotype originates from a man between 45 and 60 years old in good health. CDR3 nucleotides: TGTGCCAGCGGATCCCGAGAGTGGGTCTACAATGAGCAGTTCTTC. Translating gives CASGSREWVYNEQFF.